Listed below are T cell receptor beta chains from one sample, sequenced in a study of T-cell memory formation after mild COVID-19. TCRdb itself ran the 5' RACE reads through MiXCR, one entry per CDR3 protein. The top ten hold 12% of the sample, which has 150,000 or so distinct CDR3 sequences, roughly 28% seen once. The sample consisted of PBMCs or a T cell subset sorted from them (not recorded which). These receptors all stem from an adult woman who had mild COVID-19 (a few samples of this study predate the infection). Cell type and time point are not known. Both conserved end residues are part of each CDR3. A D gene is named only where the DNA matches it firmly. Some rows have no size entry. The others give once, few or many, or a class for an expanded clone.

TRBJ2-3,TRBV3-1,-,-,TGTGCCAGCAGCCAAGATCAGAACTCAGATACGCAGTATTTT,CASSQDQNSDTQYF
TRBJ2-7,TRBV6-2/TRBV6-3,-,-,TGTGCCAGCAGGGATTCTCCGAGCGAGCAGTACTTC,CASRDSPSEQYF
TRBJ2-1,TRBV27,-,-,TGTGCCAGCAGAACCCCCGGCCCCTACAATGAGCAGTTCTTC,CASRTPGPYNEQFF
TRBJ2-5,TRBV7-7,-,few,TGTGCTAGCAGCCGCGGGACTGCGCGAGAGACCCAGTACTTC,CASSRGTARETQYF
TRBJ1-5,TRBV7-2,-,-,TGTGCCAGCAGCCAACAAGACAGTAGACGTCAGCCCCAGCATTTT,CASSQQDSRRQPQHF
TRBJ1-1,TRBV19,-,-,TGTGCCAGTAGGAGGCTTCCGGTGGCGAACACTGAAGCTTTCTTT,CASRRLPVANTEAFF
TRBJ1-5,TRBV29-1,-,-,TGCAGCGTTGGGGACGGAAACAATCAGCCCCAGCATTTT,CSVGDGNNQPQHF
TRBJ2-3,TRBV7-2,TRBD2,-,TGTGCCAGCAGCTTGGGGTTAACTAGCGGGACAGATACGCAGTATTTT,CASSLGLTSGTDTQYF
TRBJ2-7,TRBV5-1,TRBD1,many,TGCGCCAGCAGCCCGACAGGGCCCACCTACGAGCAGTACTTC,CASSPTGPTYEQYF
TRBJ1-2,TRBV29-1,-,-,TGCAGCGTTGCTGGGGGGGGGCAGGTCTATGGCTACACCTTC,CSVAGGGQVYGYTF
TRBJ2-1,TRBV29-1,-,few,TGCAGCGTTGAAGTCAGAAGAGACAGGATGCATGAGCAGTTCTTC,CSVEVRRDRMHEQFF
TRBJ2-7,TRBV7-9,-,-,TGTGCCAGCAGCTCGCGGTGGGGCTACGAGCAGTACTTC,CASSSRWGYEQYF
TRBJ1-5,TRBV5-1,-,few,TGCGCCAGCAGCTGGACGGGGAATCAGCCCCAGCATTTT,CASSWTGNQPQHF
TRBJ2-7,TRBV18,TRBD2,-,TGTGCCAGCTCACCATTGGCGGGAGCCTTCTACGAGCAGTACTTC,CASSPLAGAFYEQYF
TRBJ2-7,TRBV29-1,-,few,TGCAGCGTTGAAGTACGAGGCTACGAGCAGTACTTC,CSVEVRGYEQYF
TRBJ1-2,TRBV5-4,-,-,TGTGCCAGCAGCTACCCGGAGACAGGAGACTATGGCTACACCTTC,CASSYPETGDYGYTF
TRBJ2-1,TRBV11-1,TRBD2,-,TGTGCCAGCAGCTCAGGGACTAGCGGGGGCCGCTCCTACAATGAGCAGTTCTTC,CASSSGTSGGRSYNEQFF
TRBJ2-7,TRBV12-3/TRBV12-4,TRBD1,few,TGTGCCAGCAGTTCTCCGGGACAGGGCTGGAGCTCCTACGAGCAGTACTTC,CASSSPGQGWSSYEQYF
TRBJ2-1,TRBV29-1,-,-,TGCAGCGTACGACGCCGGGACAATGAGCAGTTCTTC,CSVRRRDNEQFF
TRBJ1-5,TRBV7-8,-,once,TGTGCCAGCAGCCCCCACAGGGACAATCAGCCCCAGCATTTT,CASSPHRDNQPQHF
TRBJ2-1,TRBV7-2,TRBD1,-,TGTGCCAGCAGCTCACCGGGACAGGGCTACAATGAGCAGTTCTTC,CASSSPGQGYNEQFF
TRBJ2-2,TRBV7-2,TRBD2,few,TGTGCCAGCAGCTTAGCCGGGACTACGAACACCGGGGAGCTGTTTTTT,CASSLAGTTNTGELFF
TRBJ2-1,TRBV20-1,-,few,TGCAGTGCGCCGAATACCATCAATGAGCAGTTCTTC,CSAPNTINEQFF
TRBJ2-3,TRBV7-6,-,-,TGTGCCAGCAGCTTGCCATCTAGGGCGGATACGCAGTATTTT,CASSLPSRADTQYF
TRBJ2-5,TRBV2,-,few,TGTGCCAGCAGTGAAGGGGGGGCCGGGACAGCGAAAGACCTACAAGAGACCCAGTACTTC,CASSEGGAGTAKDLQETQYF
TRBJ1-2,TRBV7-2,-,few,TGTGCCAGCAGCTTAGATTGGATTTACGGCTACACCTTC,CASSLDWIYGYTF
TRBJ2-7,TRBV7-3,-,few,TGTGCCAGCAGCTCGTACGTGGGTTCCGACGAGCAGTACTTC,CASSSYVGSDEQYF
TRBJ2-7,TRBV2,-,-,TGTGCCAGCAGTGAAAGCAACAGGGTCTCCTACGAGCAGTACTTC,CASSESNRVSYEQYF
TRBJ1-4,TRBV30,-,few,TGTGCCTGGAGGGAAAAACTGTTTTTT,CAWREKLFF
TRBJ1-3,TRBV6-5,TRBD1,-,TGTGCCAGCAGACGCGACCGGACAGGGATCGGAAACACCATATATTTT,CASRRDRTGIGNTIYF
TRBJ1-1,TRBV28,-,-,TGTGCCAGCAGTTTATCGGGATTTGAAGCTTTCTTT,CASSLSGFEAFF
TRBJ2-7,TRBV4-3,TRBD2,-,TGCGCCAGCCGCCAGGGACTAGCGGGAGGCTACGAGCAGTACTTC,CASRQGLAGGYEQYF